Below, 27 T cell receptor beta chains from the same sample are listed, as sequenced in a study of monozygotic twins with inflammatory bowel disease. TCRdb re-called the 5' RACE reads and gives one entry per CDR3 protein, without DNA. Its clone listing holds roughly 150,000 distinct CDR3 sequences. The sequenced material came from blood. The source is a human donor with ulcerative colitis or Crohn's disease, or a healthy co-twin of an affected twin (not recorded which).

This rearrangement joins TRBV5-1 to TRBJ2-1. In germline, CDR1 is SGHRS, CDR2 YFSETQ. The CDR3 is 11 amino acids. The CDR3 region is CATRGYNEQFF.

The genes are TRBV25-1 and TRBJ2-1; TCRdb's D call of TRBD2 is untestable without DNA. The CDR3 totals 11 residues. In germline, CDR1 is MGHDK, CDR2 SYGVNS. CDR3: CASSSPRGQFF.

V and J are TRBV7-9 and TRBJ2-7; as DNA is missing, the TRBD1 call by TCRdb cannot be tested. Germline loops: CDR1 SEHNR, CDR2 FQNEAQ (reference sequence). This CDR3 is built from 14 residues. This chain's CDR3 is CASSLSQGTNEQYF.

V gene TRBV5-1 combines with J gene TRBJ2-3; TCRdb's D call, TRBD1, is unchecked because there is no DNA. Germline assignment: CDR1 SGHRS and CDR2 YFSETQ. The CDR3 has 13 amino acids. The CDR3 spells CASSSTRGDTQYF.

J is TRBJ2-1 and V is TRBV20-1. CDR3 length equals 15 residues. CDR1 is DFQATT, CDR2 SNEGSKA, per germline (reference sequence). The CDR3: CSARVRTGPYNEQFF.

V gene TRBV5-1 combines with J gene TRBJ2-1. This CDR3 is built from 12 residues. CDR1 is SGHRS and CDR2 is YFSETQ in the germline V gene. The CDR3 spells CASSLTLDEQFF.

This rearrangement joins TRBV12-3 or TRBV12-4 to TRBJ2-5. This CDR3 is 13 amino acids long. The CDR3 sequence: CASSFQVSETQYF.

The CDR3 sequence: CASSPRTGTIYNEQFF. V usage is TRBV5-6 and J usage is TRBJ2-1; the TCRdb D gene call, TRBD1, has no DNA to confirm it. This CDR3 region has 16 residues. Germline V lookup: CDR1 SGHDT, CDR2 YYEEEE.

This chain connects TRBV4-1 to TRBJ2-7; TCRdb lists TRBD1, though no DNA is available to test this call. The CDR3 spans 14 residues. Germline V gene data show CDR1 as MGHRA and CDR2 as YSYEKL. Here the CDR3 reads CASSRAGTAYEQYF.

The chain carries TRBV20-1 and TRBJ1-1; TCRdb designates TRBD1, a call that cannot be tested without DNA. This CDR3 has 13 amino acids. Per germline, CDR1 DFQATT and CDR2 SNEGSKA (reference sequence). The CDR3 sequence: CSAQEGADTEAFF.

V is TRBV20-1 and J is TRBJ1-2; TCRdb calls TRBD1, which cannot be checked without DNA. The CDR3 length is 16 residues. The germline V gene has CDR1 DFQATT and CDR2 SNEGSKA (reference sequence). This CDR3 reads CSARDPGSGVDGGYTF.

The chain has TRBV7-2 and TRBJ2-1; checking the TCRdb D call of TRBD1 is not possible without DNA. Germline V gene lookup returns CDR1 SGHTA and CDR2 FQGNSA. The CDR3 covers 15 residues. CDR3 residues: CASSLGGASYNEQFF.

The CDR3 loop is CASSLVANSNQPQHF. The genes are TRBV4-2 and TRBJ1-5. Germline V gene data show CDR1 as LGHNA and CDR2 as YNFKEQ. The CDR3 contains 15 residues.

The rearrangement joins TRBV4-3 to TRBJ1-4; lacking DNA, the TRBD1 call made by TCRdb goes unchecked. CDR1 is LGHNA and CDR2 is YSLEER in the germline V gene. The CDR3 sequence is 18 residues long. The CDR3 region is CASSEEWGHYATNEKLFF.

V gene TRBV12-3 or TRBV12-4 combines with J gene TRBJ1-2; no DNA is available, so the TRBD1 call from TCRdb remains unchecked. The CDR3 runs to 14 residues. The CDR3 spells CASSYQAGAGGYTF.

The V gene is TRBV7-3, the J gene TRBJ2-3; TCRdb outputs TRBD2, but without DNA this stays unchecked. The CDR3 has 17 amino acids. The V gene's germline CDR1 is SGHTA and CDR2 FQGTGA. CDR3 sequence reads: CASSNLGGSLLTDTQYF.

The chain combines TRBV5-1 with TRBJ1-1; TCRdb designates TRBD1, a call that cannot be tested without DNA. CDR1 SGHRS and CDR2 YFSETQ come from the germline V gene. The CDR3 length is 18 residues. CDR3 region: CASSLATKTGGDGTEAFF.

The chain uses TRBV27 and TRBJ2-6; TCRdb names TRBD2, which stays unverified in the absence of DNA. The CDR3 totals 19 residues. The germline gives CDR1 MNHEY, CDR2 SMNVEV (reference sequence). The CDR3 here is CASSFGTAPGASGANVLTF.

The chain couples TRBV28 to TRBJ1-2; checking the TCRdb D call of TRBD1 is not possible without DNA. The CDR3 covers 16 residues. Per germline, CDR1 MDHEN and CDR2 SYDVKM. CDR3 sequence reads: CASSTPSTGWGYGYTF.

The chain uses TRBV7-3 and TRBJ1-1. The CDR3 spans 14 residues. In germline, CDR1 is SGHTA, CDR2 FQGTGA. The CDR3 spells CASSPLMANTEAFF.

The rearrangement uses TRBV12-3 or TRBV12-4 and TRBJ1-2; TCRdb lists TRBD1, though no DNA is available to test this call. CDR3 length: 15 residues. CDR3 in amino acids: CASKPGTVTSGGYTF.

This sequence joins TRBV5-1 and TRBJ2-1; the D call from TCRdb, TRBD1, cannot be confirmed without DNA. The length of the CDR3 is 14 residues. Germline V CDR1 and CDR2: SGHRS, YFSETQ. CDR3 sequence: CASSLGGVRNEQFF. Looking up the rest from reference TRBV5-1 and TRBJ2-1 gives the full variable domain: KAGVTQTPRYLIKTRGQQVTLSCSPISGHRSVSWYQQTPGQGLQFLFEYFSETQRNKGNFPGRFSGRQFSNSRSEMNVSTLELGDSALYLCASSLGGVRNEQFFGPGTRLTVL.

The chain couples TRBV20-1 to TRBJ2-3. Germline V gives CDR1 DFQATT, CDR2 SNEGSKA (reference sequence). This CDR3 is built from 15 residues. Here the CDR3 reads CSAPHDSILTDTQYF.

The rearrangement links TRBV18 to TRBJ2-5; as DNA is missing, the TRBD1 call by TCRdb cannot be tested. Germline CDR1 is KGHSH and CDR2 is LQKENI. The CDR3 consists of 15 residues. Here the CDR3 reads CASLQGTDLEETQYF.

The rearrangement uses TRBV6-4 and TRBJ2-2. This CDR3 is built from 13 residues. Germline CDR1 reads MRHNA; CDR2 reads SNTAGT. CDR3 residues: CASSDRDTGELFF.

This chain joins TRBV5-5 and TRBJ2-5; TCRdb gives TRBD1 as the D gene, but with no DNA this cannot be confirmed. Germline V gene sequence: CDR1 SGHKS, CDR2 YYEKEE (reference sequence). This CDR3 has 14 residues. The CDR3 region is CASSTKTGVETQYF.

V gene TRBV6-2 or TRBV6-3 combines with J gene TRBJ2-3; the TCRdb call, TRBD1, lacks DNA for checking. Germline V gene lookup returns CDR1 MNHEY and CDR2 SVGEGT. The CDR3 consists of 15 residues. The CDR3 protein is CASSYGRDTTDTQYF.